These 29 T cell receptor beta chains came from one sample sequenced in a study of blood T cell repertoires in COVID-19 (dated by TCRdb to the early 2020s). Libraries were made using the immunoSEQ multiplex PCR assay. Sourced from immuneACCESS, this table was stored by TCRdb with only in-frame sequences that have V and J called. A share of the clones is absent; for the studies checked, an unresolved V gene accounts for under half, and the remainder has no known explanation. The sample table contains approximately 150,000 clones; only one count was recorded for 84% of them. Less than 3% of the sample lies in the top ten. Source material: peripheral blood. The source of these receptors is an elderly woman with COVID-19, enrolled during active disease.

Remarks on this clone: At one end, the junction sequence differs from germline, possibly due to a read error. The chain is built from TRBV5-1 and TRBJ2-7; tentatively, D is TRBD2 (7 bases). Germline V gives CDR1 SGHRS, CDR2 YFSETQ. CDR3 size: 14 residues. CDR3 sequence (DNA): TGCGCCAGCGGCTTGGGGGGAGGGGGCTACGAGCAGTACTTC. Protein sequence: CASGLGGGGYEQYF.

The chain recombines TRBV7-9 with TRBJ1-1, with TRBD1 matching 7 bases. The junction had 7 bases not matched to a gene; V was cut back by 7 bases and J by 5 bases. CDR1 is SEHNR, CDR2 FQNEAQ, per germline (reference sequence). The CDR3 covers 13 residues. CDR3 DNA: TGTGCCAGCACATCACAGGGGAGAACTGAAGCTTTCTTT. This encodes CASTSQGRTEAFF.

The J gene is TRBJ1-4, the V gene TRBV1; TRBD1 was called by the table and not checked on the DNA. TRBV1 counts as a pseudogene. This CDR3 comprises 14 residues. The CDR3 region is CTSSRQQGREKLFF. CDR3 coding DNA: TGCACCAGCAGCCGACAACAGGGTCGGGAAAAACTGTTTTTT.

This clone occurred once. The J gene is TRBJ1-4, the V gene TRBV29-1; the match to TRBD1 covers 9 bases. The CDR3 has 13 residues. The V and J ends lost 4 bases and 8 bases, in that order; junction bases with no gene match: 5. CDR1 SQVTM and CDR2 ANQGSEA come from the germline V gene. The CDR3 loop is CSVGDRDNEKLFF. The CDR3 DNA follows: TGCAGCGTTGGGGACAGGGACAACGAAAAACTGTTTTTT.

The chain combines TRBV24-1 with TRBJ2-3, with 7 bases that match TRBD1. Trimming took 4 bases from V and 10 from J; bases not matched to a gene: 13. This CDR3 comprises 15 residues. Germline CDR1 reads KGHDR; CDR2 reads SFDVKD. CDR3 nucleotides: TGTGCCACCAGTGACCCCGCTGAGGGGGCTAGGGCGCAGTATTTT. Amino acid sequence: CATSDPAEGARAQYF.

Only one count was recorded for this clone. V and J are TRBV19 and TRBJ1-2; no reliable D call. V lost 0 bases to trimming and J lost 3 bases, with 2 bases between them. From germline, CDR1 is LNHDA and CDR2 SQIVND (reference sequence). The CDR3 extends over 12 amino acids. The CDR3 DNA reads TGTGCCAGTAGTATAGACTACTATGGCTACACCTTC. It translates to CASSIDYYGYTF. The complete variable domain, with remaining parts taken from reference TRBV19 and TRBJ1-2, reads DGGITQSPKYLFRKEGQNVTLSCEQNLNHDAMYWYRQDPGQGLRLIYYSQIVNDFQKGDIAEGYSVSREKKESFPLTVTSAQKNPTAFYLCASSIDYYGYTFGSGTRLTVV.

Only a few counts were recorded for this clone. J is TRBJ2-7 and V is TRBV23-1, with 15 bases identical to TRBD2. TRBV23-1 is an open reading frame, and its role is uncertain. After removal of 2 bases from V and 5 bases from J, the junction contained 7 bases not matched to a gene. CDR3 length: 17 residues. CDR3 loop: CASSQGLAGGPGDEQYF. DNA of the CDR3: TGCGCCAGCAGTCAAGGACTAGCGGGAGGGCCGGGCGACGAGCAGTACTTC.

The V call is TRBV6-5, the J call TRBJ2-1; 7 bases are a match to TRBD2. Germline V gene lookup returns CDR1 MNHEY and CDR2 SVGAGI. J gave up 15 bases and V 2 bases, and 10 bases lay outside the gene matches. The CDR3 sequence is 13 residues long. CDR3 DNA: TGTGCCAGCAGTTACCCCAATGGACTAGTAACGTTCTTC. Protein sequence: CASSYPNGLVTFF.

The chain carries TRBV16 and TRBJ2-7; possible D gene TRBD1, 6 bases. The V end lost 6 bases, the J end lost 0 bases, and 15 bases lay between the germline ends. CDR3 length: 15 residues. CDR1 KGHSY and CDR2 FQNENV come from the germline V gene. The CDR3 loop reads CASSPQGWASYEQYF. CDR3 DNA sequence: TGTGCCAGCAGTCCACAGGGATGGGCCTCCTACGAGCAGTACTTC.

This chain joins TRBV5-1 and TRBJ2-2, with 11 nucleotides matching TRBD2. Germline CDR1 is SGHRS and CDR2 is YFSETQ. V dropped 0 bases and J dropped 6; count of bases not matched to a gene: 1. The CDR3 is 15 residues long. The CDR3: CASSLGLAGPGELFF. CDR3 nucleotides: TGCGCCAGCAGCTTGGGACTAGCGGGGCCCGGGGAGCTGTTTTTT.

The chain recombines TRBV2 with TRBJ2-3; D might be TRBD2 (7 bases). Trimming pared 4 bases from V and 6 bases from J, leaving 17 bases between. Germline assignment: CDR1 SNHLY and CDR2 FYNNEI. The CDR3 totals 15 residues. This CDR3 is CASSGPGGPGDTQYF. In DNA, the CDR3 is TGTGCCAGCAGTGGACCGGGGGGCCCTGGGGATACGCAGTATTTT.

The chain is built from TRBV4-1 and TRBJ2-7, with D possibly TRBD1 on 6 matching bases. V dropped 2 bases and J dropped 5 bases, with 16 bases sitting between them. The CDR3 has 15 amino acids. Looked up from germline, CDR1 is MGHRA and CDR2 is YSYEKL. CDR3 region: CASSQRDMEGNEQYF. CDR3 bases: TGCGCCAGCAGCCAAAGGGACATGGAAGGAAACGAGCAGTACTTC.

This clone was seen a handful of times. The chain uses TRBV27 and TRBJ2-2; D may be TRBD1 (5 bases). There are 14 residues in the CDR3. Trimming pared 5 bases from V and 6 bases from J, leaving 13 bases between. Per the germline V gene, CDR1 is MNHEY and CDR2 is SMNVEV (reference sequence). CDR3 nucleotides: TGTGCCAGCAGTGCCAGCAGGGTGGCCGGGGAGCTGTTTTTT. Its protein product is CASSASRVAGELFF.

J is TRBJ2-7 and V is TRBV2; no definite D call. CDR1 and CDR2 from the germline V gene are SNHLY and FYNNEI. The CDR3 extends over 14 amino acids. The germline V and J ends were trimmed by 4 bases and 3 bases, with 13 bases remaining between them. The CDR3 DNA sequence: TGTGCCAGCAGTGGGTCCTTCCGGGTCTACGAGCAGTACTTC. Amino acids: CASSGSFRVYEQYF.

CDR3 loop: CASSLAVQGARAYEQYF. The CDR3 nucleotides are TGTGCCAGCAGCTTAGCTGTACAGGGGGCGAGAGCCTACGAGCAGTACTTC. The rearrangement links TRBV7-2 to TRBJ2-7, with 9 nucleotides matching TRBD1. This CDR3 region has 17 residues. CDR1 is SGHTA and CDR2 is FQGNSA in the germline V gene. V shed 0 bases and J 2 bases; nucleotides not matched to a gene: 8.

This rearrangement joins TRBV4-1 to TRBJ2-3, with no clear D. There are 14 residues in the CDR3. V shed 0 bases and J shed 2 bases, with 6 bases lying between them. The germline V gene has CDR1 MGHRA and CDR2 YSYEKL. The CDR3 protein is CASSQEEYTDTQYF. The CDR3 DNA sequence: TGCGCCAGCAGCCAAGAGGAGTACACAGATACGCAGTATTTT.

This chain connects TRBV7-6 to TRBJ2-1; a weak D match, TRBD2 (5 bases). V was shortened by 2 bases and J by 7 bases, with 15 bases between the two germline ends. The CDR3 is made up of 15 amino acids. The V gene's germline CDR1 is SGHVS and CDR2 FNYEAQ. CDR3 amino acids: CASSLLALGNNEQFF. In DNA form, the CDR3 reads TGTGCCAGCAGCTTATTAGCGTTAGGTAATAATGAGCAGTTCTTC.

This clone was detected a few times. The chain employs TRBV29-1 and TRBJ2-3; 7 bases fit TRBD1. CDR1 is SQVTM, CDR2 ANQGSEA, per germline. V was pared by 4 bases and J by 6 bases, with 13 bases of the junction left unmatched. The CDR3 runs 15 residues. The CDR3 DNA reads as TGCAGCGTTGGGGAATATCGACAGGGTTTGGATACGCAGTATTTT. The encoded protein is CSVGEYRQGLDTQYF.

The chain carries TRBV6-5 and TRBJ2-7, with 7 bases that match TRBD1. With 10 bases clipped from V and 2 bases from J, the junction kept 11 bases outside the gene matches. The CDR3 loop spans 14 amino acids. CDR1 and CDR2 (germline): MNHEY, SVGAGI. In nucleotides, the CDR3 is TGTGCCACCCTTGCGACAGGGAATACCTACGAGCAGTACTTC. It translates to CATLATGNTYEQYF.

V usage is TRBV21-1 and J usage is TRBJ2-6; TRBD1 is taken as the D call from the table, unchecked against the DNA. TRBV21-1 corresponds to a pseudogene. This CDR3 contains 19 residues. In DNA form, the CDR3 reads TGTGCCAGCAGCAAAGTGGGGGCAGGGGGCCACTCTGGGGCCAACGTCCTGACTTTC. This gives the protein CASSKVGAGGHSGANVLTF.

The chain combines TRBV10-3 with TRBJ1-5; 8 bases are a match to TRBD1. The CDR3 spans 16 residues. With V trimmed by 5 bases and J by 1 base, 7 bases remained unmatched. The germline CDR1 and CDR2 sequences are ENHRY and SYGVKD. The DNA of the CDR3 is TGTGCCATCAGTCCGCAGGGGGCGCGGAGCAATCAGCCCCAGCATTTT. Amino acids: CAISPQGARSNQPQHF.

This chain uses TRBV14 with TRBJ2-1, with D unclear. This CDR3 spans 16 amino acids. V was cut by 4 bases and J by 8 bases, with 21 bases left in between. Per the germline V gene, CDR1 is SGHDN and CDR2 is FVKESK. CDR3 coding DNA: TGTGCCAGCAGCCTTCGTTCGAGGAACCGAGTCTATGAGCAGTTCTTC. Translated, it gives CASSLRSRNRVYEQFF.

The V call is TRBV14, the J call TRBJ2-1; 8 positions agree with TRBD2. Trimming took 3 bases from V and 6 from J; bases not matched to a gene: 4. Germline V gene sequence: CDR1 SGHDN, CDR2 FVKESK. The CDR3 extends over 14 amino acids. The CDR3: CASSQGLVSNEQFF. The CDR3 DNA sequence: TGTGCCAGCAGCCAGGGACTAGTAAGCAATGAGCAGTTCTTC. The variable domain in full, completed from reference TRBV14 and TRBJ2-1, reads EAGVTQFPSHSVIEKGQTVTLRCDPISGHDNLYWYRRVMGKEIKFLLHFVKESKQDESGMPNNRFLAERTGGTYSTLKVQPAELEDSGVYFCASSQGLVSNEQFFGPGTRLTVL.

The V call is TRBV19, the J call TRBJ1-5; 11 nucleotides agree with TRBD1. CDR1 is LNHDA and CDR2 is SQIVND in the germline V gene (reference sequence). This CDR3 contains 19 residues. Trimming removed 3 bases from V and 0 bases from J; junction bases left unmatched: 10. The CDR3 region has the DNA TGTGCCAGTAGTATTCTAGGACAGGGGGCGGCGGGTAGCAATCAGCCCCAGCATTTT. Its translation is CASSILGQGAAGSNQPQHF.

V and J are TRBV19 and TRBJ2-7; D is ambiguous. CDR3 length equals 13 residues. V lost 5 bases and J 3 bases, leaving 11 bases between the germline ends. CDR1 and CDR2 from the germline V gene are LNHDA and SQIVND (reference sequence). Here the CDR3 reads CASSSADYYEQYF. In DNA, the CDR3 is TGTGCCAGTAGTTCTGCAGATTACTACGAGCAGTACTTC. Full variable domain (missing parts from reference TRBV19 and TRBJ2-7): DGGITQSPKYLFRKEGQNVTLSCEQNLNHDAMYWYRQDPGQGLRLIYYSQIVNDFQKGDIAEGYSVSREKKESFPLTVTSAQKNPTAFYLCASSSADYYEQYFGPGTRLTVT.

This rearrangement joins TRBV30 to TRBJ2-1, with D perhaps matching TRBD2 (6 bases). The CDR3 covers 13 residues. Trimming removed 0 bases from V and 9 bases from J, with 12 bases in between. Per the germline V gene, CDR1 is GTSNPN and CDR2 is SVGIG (reference sequence). CDR3 protein: CAWSVGRELEQFF. CDR3 DNA sequence: TGTGCCTGGAGTGTAGGTCGGGAGCTTGAGCAGTTCTTC.

The J gene is TRBJ1-6, the V gene TRBV12-3 or TRBV12-4; 11 nucleotides line up with TRBD1. The CDR3 runs to 13 residues. After removal of 6 bases from V and 9 bases from J, the junction contained 1 base not matched to a gene. Here the CDR3 DNA reads TGTGCCAGCAGCGGGACAGGGGGTTCACCCCTCCACTTT. Amino acid sequence: CASSGTGGSPLHF.

The chain links TRBV30 to TRBJ1-4; no firm D call. The CDR3 runs to 13 residues. Trimming took 3 bases from V and 8 from J, leaving 13 bases between them. CDR1 GTSNPN and CDR2 SVGIG come from the germline V gene (reference sequence). The DNA of the CDR3 is TGTGCCTGGAGCGCGGGTGGCCCCGAAAAACTGTTTTTT. Residues: CAWSAGGPEKLFF.

This clone was counted once. The chain carries TRBV15 and TRBJ2-6; TRBD1 is a possible D gene (6 bases). V lost 3 bases, J lost 0 bases, and 18 bases lay in between. Germline CDR1 is LNHNV and CDR2 is YYDKDF (reference sequence). The CDR3 sequence is 19 residues long. DNA for the CDR3: TGTGCCACCAGCAGTACTAACGGACAGTTCTTCTCTGGGGCCAACGTCCTGACTTTC. Protein: CATSSTNGQFFSGANVLTF.